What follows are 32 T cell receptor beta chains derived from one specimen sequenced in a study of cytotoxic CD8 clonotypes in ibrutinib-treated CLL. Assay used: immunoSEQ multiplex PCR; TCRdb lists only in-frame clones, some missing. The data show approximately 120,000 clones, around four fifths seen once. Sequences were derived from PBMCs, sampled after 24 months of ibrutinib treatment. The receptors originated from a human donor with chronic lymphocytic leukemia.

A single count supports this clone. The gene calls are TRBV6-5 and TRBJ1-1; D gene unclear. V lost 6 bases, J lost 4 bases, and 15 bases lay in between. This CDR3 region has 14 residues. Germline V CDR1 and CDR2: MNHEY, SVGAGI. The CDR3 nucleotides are TGTGCCAGCAGAACCCCACCCGGGTTCACTGAAGCTTTCTTT. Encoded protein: CASRTPPGFTEAFF.

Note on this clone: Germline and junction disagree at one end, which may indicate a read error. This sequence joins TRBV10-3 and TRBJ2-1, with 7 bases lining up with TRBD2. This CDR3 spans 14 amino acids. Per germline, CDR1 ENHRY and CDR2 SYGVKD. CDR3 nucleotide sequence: TGTGCCATCAGCCCAGCGGGGTCCTCCAATGAGCAGTTCTTC. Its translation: CAISPAGSSNEQFF.

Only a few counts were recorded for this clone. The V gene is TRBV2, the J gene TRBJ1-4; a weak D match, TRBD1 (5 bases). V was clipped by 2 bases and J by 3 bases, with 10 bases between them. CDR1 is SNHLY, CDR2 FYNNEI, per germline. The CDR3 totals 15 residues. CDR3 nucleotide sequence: TGTGCCAGCAGTGAATTCGGGGGTTCTAATGAAAAACTGTTTTTT. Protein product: CASSEFGGSNEKLFF.

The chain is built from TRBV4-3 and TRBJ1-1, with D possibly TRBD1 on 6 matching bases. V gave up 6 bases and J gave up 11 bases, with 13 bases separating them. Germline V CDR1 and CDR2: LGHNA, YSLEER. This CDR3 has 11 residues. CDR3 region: CASSLTGRAFF. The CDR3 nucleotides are TGCGCCAGCAGTCTAACAGGGAGGGCTTTCTTT.

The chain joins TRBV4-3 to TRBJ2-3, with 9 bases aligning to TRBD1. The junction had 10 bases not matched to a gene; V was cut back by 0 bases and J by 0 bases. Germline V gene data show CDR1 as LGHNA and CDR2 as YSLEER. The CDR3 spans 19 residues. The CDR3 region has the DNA TGCGCCAGCAGCCAAGATGGGACAGGGCCCTTTTCTAGCACAGATACGCAGTATTTT. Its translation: CASSQDGTGPFSSTDTQYF.

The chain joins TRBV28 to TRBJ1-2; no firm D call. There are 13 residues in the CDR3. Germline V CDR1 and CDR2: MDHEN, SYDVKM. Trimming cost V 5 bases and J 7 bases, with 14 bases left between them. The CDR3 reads CASSPRSLLGYTF. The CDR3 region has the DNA TGTGCCAGCAGTCCCCGGTCTCTACTTGGCTACACCTTC.

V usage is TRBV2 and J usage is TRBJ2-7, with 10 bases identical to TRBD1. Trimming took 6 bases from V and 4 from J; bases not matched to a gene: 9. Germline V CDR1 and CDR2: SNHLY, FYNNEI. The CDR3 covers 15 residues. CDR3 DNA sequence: TGTGCCAGCAGGGGTCTGACAGGGGGCATGTACGAGCAGTACTTC. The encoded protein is CASRGLTGGMYEQYF. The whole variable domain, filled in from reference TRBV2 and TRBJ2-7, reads EPEVTQTPSHQVTQMGQEVILRCVPISNHLYFYWYRQILGQKVEFLVSFYNNEISEKSEIFDDQFSVERPDGSNFTLKIRSTKLEDSAMYFCASRGLTGGMYEQYFGPGTRLTVT.

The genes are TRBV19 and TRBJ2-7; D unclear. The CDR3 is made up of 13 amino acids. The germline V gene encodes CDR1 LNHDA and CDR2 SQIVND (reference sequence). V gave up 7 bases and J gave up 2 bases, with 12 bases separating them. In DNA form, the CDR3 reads TGTGCCAGTATTCGATGGCCCACCTACGAGCAGTACTTC. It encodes CASIRWPTYEQYF.

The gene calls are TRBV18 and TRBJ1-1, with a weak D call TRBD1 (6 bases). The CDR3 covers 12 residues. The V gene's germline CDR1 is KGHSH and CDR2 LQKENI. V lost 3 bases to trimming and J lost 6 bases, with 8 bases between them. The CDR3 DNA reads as TGTGCCAGCTCACCGGACAGCCCTGAAGCTTTCTTT. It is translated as CASSPDSPEAFF.

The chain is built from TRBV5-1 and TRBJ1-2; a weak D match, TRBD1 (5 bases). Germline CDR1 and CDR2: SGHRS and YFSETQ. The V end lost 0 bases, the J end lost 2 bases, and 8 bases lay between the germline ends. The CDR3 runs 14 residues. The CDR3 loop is CASSLEGTNYGYTF. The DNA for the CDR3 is TGCGCCAGCAGCTTGGAAGGGACCAACTATGGCTACACCTTC. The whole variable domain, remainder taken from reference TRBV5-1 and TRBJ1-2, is KAGVTQTPRYLIKTRGQQVTLSCSPISGHRSVSWYQQTPGQGLQFLFEYFSETQRNKGNFPGRFSGRQFSNSRSEMNVSTLELGDSALYLCASSLEGTNYGYTFGSGTRLTVV.

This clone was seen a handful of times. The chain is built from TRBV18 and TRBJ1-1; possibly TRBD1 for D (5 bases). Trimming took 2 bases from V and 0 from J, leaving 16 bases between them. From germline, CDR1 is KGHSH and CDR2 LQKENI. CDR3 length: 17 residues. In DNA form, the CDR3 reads TGTGCCAGCTCACCAAGGGGCAAATTGTTGTTGAACACTGAAGCTTTCTTT. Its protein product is CASSPRGKLLLNTEAFF.

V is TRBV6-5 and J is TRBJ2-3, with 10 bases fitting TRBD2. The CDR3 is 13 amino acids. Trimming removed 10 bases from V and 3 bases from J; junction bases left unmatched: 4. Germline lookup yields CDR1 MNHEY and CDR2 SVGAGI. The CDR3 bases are TGTGCCACCTATAGCGGGGGGACAGATACGCAGTATTTT. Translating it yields CATYSGGTDTQYF.

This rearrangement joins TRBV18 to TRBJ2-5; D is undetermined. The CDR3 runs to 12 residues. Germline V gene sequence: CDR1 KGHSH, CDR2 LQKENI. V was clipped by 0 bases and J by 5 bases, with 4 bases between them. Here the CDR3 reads CASSPPMETQYF. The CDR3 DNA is TGTGCCAGCTCACCACCGATGGAGACCCAGTACTTC.

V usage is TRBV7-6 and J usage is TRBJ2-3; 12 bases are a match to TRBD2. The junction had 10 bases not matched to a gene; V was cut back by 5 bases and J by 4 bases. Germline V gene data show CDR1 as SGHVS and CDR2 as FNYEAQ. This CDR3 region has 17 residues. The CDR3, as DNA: TGTGCCAGCAGCCCCCCCGGACTAGCGGGGAATGCAGATACGCAGTATTTT. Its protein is CASSPPGLAGNADTQYF. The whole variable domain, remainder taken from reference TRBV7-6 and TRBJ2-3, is GAGVSQSPRYKVTKRGQDVALRCDPISGHVSLYWYRQALGQGPEFLTYFNYEAQQDKSGLPNDRFSAERPEGSISTLTIQRTEQRDSAMYRCASSPPGLAGNADTQYFGPGTRLTVL.

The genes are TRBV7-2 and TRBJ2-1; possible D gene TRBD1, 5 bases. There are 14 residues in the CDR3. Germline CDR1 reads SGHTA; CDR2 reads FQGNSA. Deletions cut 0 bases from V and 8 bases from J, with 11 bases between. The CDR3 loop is CASSLARIGDEQFF. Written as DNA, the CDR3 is TGTGCCAGCAGCTTAGCTCGTATAGGGGATGAGCAGTTCTTC.

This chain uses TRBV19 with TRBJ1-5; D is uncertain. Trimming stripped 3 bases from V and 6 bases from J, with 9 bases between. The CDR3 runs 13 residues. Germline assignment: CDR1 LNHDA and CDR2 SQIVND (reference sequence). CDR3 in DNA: TGTGCCAGTAGTATGTCGATGATTCAGCCCCAGCATTTT. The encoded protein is CASSMSMIQPQHF.

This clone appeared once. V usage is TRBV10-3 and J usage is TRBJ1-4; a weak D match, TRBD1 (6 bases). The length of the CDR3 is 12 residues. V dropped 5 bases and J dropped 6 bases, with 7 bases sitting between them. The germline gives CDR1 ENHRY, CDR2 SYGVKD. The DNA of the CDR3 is TGTGCCATCAGTCGGACAGATGAAAAACTGTTTTTT. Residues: CAISRTDEKLFF.

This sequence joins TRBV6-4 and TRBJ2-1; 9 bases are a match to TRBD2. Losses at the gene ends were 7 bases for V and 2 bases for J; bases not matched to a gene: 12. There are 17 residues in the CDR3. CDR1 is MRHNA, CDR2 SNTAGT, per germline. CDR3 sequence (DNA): TGTGCCAGCAACCAAGCGGGGGGCTCAGGAGCCTACAATGAGCAGTTCTTC. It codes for CASNQAGGSGAYNEQFF.

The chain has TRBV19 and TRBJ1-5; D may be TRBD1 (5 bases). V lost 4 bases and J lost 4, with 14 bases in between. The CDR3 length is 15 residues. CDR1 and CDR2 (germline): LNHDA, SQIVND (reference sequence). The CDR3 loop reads CASSTQGGVNQPQHF. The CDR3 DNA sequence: TGTGCCAGTAGTACTCAGGGTGGGGTAAATCAGCCCCAGCATTTT.

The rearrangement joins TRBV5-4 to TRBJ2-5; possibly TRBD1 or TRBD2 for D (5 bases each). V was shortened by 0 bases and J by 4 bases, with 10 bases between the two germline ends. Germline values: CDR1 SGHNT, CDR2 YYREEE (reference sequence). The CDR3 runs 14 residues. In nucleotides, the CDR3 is TGTGCCAGCAGCTTGGGGGGGTCTGGAGAGACCCAGTACTTC. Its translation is CASSLGGSGETQYF.

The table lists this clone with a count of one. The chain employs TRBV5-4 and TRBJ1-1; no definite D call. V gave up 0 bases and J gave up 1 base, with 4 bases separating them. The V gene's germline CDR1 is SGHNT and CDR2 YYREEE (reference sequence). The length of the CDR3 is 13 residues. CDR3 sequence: CASSLVRNTEAFF. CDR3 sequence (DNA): TGTGCCAGCAGCTTGGTACGGAACACTGAAGCTTTCTTT.

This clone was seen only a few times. The CDR3 nucleotides are TGTGCCAGCAGCCGGCTCTACAATGAGCAGTTCTTC. Translating it yields CASSRLYNEQFF. This chain joins TRBV7-2 and TRBJ2-1, with D unclear. Trimming shortened V by 5 bases and J by 3 bases, and 5 bases separated the two germline ends. The CDR3 sequence is 12 residues long. Germline V lookup: CDR1 SGHTA, CDR2 FQGNSA.

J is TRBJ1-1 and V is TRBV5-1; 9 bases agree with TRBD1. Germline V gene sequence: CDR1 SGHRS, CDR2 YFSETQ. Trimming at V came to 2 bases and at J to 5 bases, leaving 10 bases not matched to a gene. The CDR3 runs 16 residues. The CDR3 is CASSFTLQGARTEAFF. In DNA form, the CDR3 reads TGCGCCAGCAGCTTTACTTTACAGGGGGCGCGGACTGAAGCTTTCTTT.

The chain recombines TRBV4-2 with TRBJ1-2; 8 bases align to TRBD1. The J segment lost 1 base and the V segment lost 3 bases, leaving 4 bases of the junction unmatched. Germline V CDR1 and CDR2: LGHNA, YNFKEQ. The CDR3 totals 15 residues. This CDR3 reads CASSQTQGGNYGYTF. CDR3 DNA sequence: TGTGCCAGCAGCCAGACACAGGGGGGTAACTATGGCTACACCTTC.

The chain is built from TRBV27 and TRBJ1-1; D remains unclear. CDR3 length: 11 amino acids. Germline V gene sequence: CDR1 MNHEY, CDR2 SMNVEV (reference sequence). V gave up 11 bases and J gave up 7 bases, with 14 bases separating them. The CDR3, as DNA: TGTGCCTCTTACTCCAGACTTGAAGCTTTCTTT. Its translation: CASYSRLEAFF.

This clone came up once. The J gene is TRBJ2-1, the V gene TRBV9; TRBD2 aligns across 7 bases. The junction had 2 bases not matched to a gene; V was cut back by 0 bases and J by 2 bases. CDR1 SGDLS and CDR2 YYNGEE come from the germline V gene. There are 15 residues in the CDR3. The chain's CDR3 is CASSVVAGAYNEQFF. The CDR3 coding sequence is TGTGCCAGCAGCGTAGTGGCGGGGGCCTACAATGAGCAGTTCTTC.

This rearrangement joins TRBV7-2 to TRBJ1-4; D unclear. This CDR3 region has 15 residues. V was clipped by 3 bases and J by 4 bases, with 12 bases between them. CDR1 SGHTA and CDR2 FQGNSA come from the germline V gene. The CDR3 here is CASSLDQGSNEKLFF. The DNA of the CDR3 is TGTGCCAGCAGCTTGGACCAAGGGAGTAATGAAAAACTGTTTTTT.

CDR3 in amino acids: CASSLEGTGYRKTQYF. The DNA of the CDR3 is TGTGCCAGCAGCTTAGAAGGGACAGGGTATCGGAAGACCCAGTACTTC. This chain uses TRBV7-9 with TRBJ2-5, with 9 bases lining up with TRBD1. The CDR3 is 16 amino acids. Germline V CDR1 and CDR2: SEHNR, FQNEAQ (reference sequence). V shed 1 base, J shed 6 bases, and the junction held 9 bases outside the gene matches.

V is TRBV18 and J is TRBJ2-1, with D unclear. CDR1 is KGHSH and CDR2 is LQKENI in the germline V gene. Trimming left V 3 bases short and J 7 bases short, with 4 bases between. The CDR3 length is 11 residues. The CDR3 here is CASSPVNEQFF. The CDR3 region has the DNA TGTGCCAGCTCACCGGTAAATGAGCAGTTCTTC. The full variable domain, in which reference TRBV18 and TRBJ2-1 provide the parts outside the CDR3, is NAGVMQNPRHLVRRRGQEARLRCSPMKGHSHVYWYRQLPEEGLKFMVYLQKENIIDESGMPKERFSAEFPKEGPSILRIQQVVRGDSAAYFCASSPVNEQFFGPGTRLTVL.

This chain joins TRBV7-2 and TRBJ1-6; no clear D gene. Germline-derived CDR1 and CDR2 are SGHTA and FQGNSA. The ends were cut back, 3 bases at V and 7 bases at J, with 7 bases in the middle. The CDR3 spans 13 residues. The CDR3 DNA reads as TGTGCCAGCAGCTTCCTCAGCAATTCACCCCTCCACTTT. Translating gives CASSFLSNSPLHF.

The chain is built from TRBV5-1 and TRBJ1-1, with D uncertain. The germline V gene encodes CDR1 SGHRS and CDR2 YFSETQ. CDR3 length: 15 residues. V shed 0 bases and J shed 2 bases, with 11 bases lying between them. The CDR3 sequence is CASSLALTGNTEAFF. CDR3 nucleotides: TGCGCCAGCAGCTTGGCCTTGACGGGTAACACTGAAGCTTTCTTT.

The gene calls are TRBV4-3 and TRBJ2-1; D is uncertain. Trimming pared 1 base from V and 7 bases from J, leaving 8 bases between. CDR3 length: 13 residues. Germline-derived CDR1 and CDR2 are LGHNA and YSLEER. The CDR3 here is CASSQAMSNEQFF. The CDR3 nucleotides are TGCGCCAGCAGCCAAGCTATGAGTAATGAGCAGTTCTTC.